Described below is a single T cell receptor (beta chain) sequence and its context. Its specific antigen is unknown. No per-base quality is available; no much larger clone lies one base away. Library preparation employed 5' RACE. Data came from an Illumina HiSeq 2500. A second 7 to 11 cycle PCR used a sample-barcoded 5' primer and a J-beta primer mix. Each TCR beta cDNA molecule received a unique molecular identifier from a template-switch 5' adaptor carrying 12 random nucleotides. Each sample yielded at least 2.5 million CDR3-containing paired-end reads. All of the RNA was converted into first-strand cDNA using the Mint cDNA synthesis kit, with a TRBC-specific oligonucleotide serving as the primer. All cDNA was treated with uracil-DNA glycosylase and then went through a first 18-cycle PCR with the universal primers M1SS and BC2_uni_R. The study's own analysis went as follows. For normalization, 1 million high-quality reads were randomly selected from each sample, with every read carrying a distinct molecular identifier. Reads sharing molecular identifiers were discarded rather than binned into consensus sequences. MiTCR, set to a Q25 quality threshold and the strictest error-elimination algorithm, was used for CDR3 identification, clonotype clustering and error correction. Lower-bound total TCR beta diversity was estimated with a nonparametric unseen species model using Euler transformation. TCRdb applied fastp at Q25 and MiXCR to the public reads, then kept only in-frame beta chains. Every entry covers one CDR3 protein and lists the most common genes and DNA from its rows. TCRdb's processing, not the study's, gives the V and J calls here. Here the sample has roughly 730,000 distinct CDR3 sequences; 56% occur a single time. Roughly 24% of the sample is held by the ten biggest clonotypes.

The entry originates in a study of blood T cells in healthy people across ages (dated by TCRdb to 2014 to 2015). In the study overall: In model experiments, template switching captured about one uniquely barcoded TCR beta cDNA molecule for every two T cells. The study measured age-related changes in TCR beta repertoire diversity using deep sequencing normalized with unique cDNA molecular identifiers. The donors were split into four age groups: young (average 16 years), middle-aged (39), aged (more than 60) and long-lived (approximately 80). To avoid experimental bias, donors of different ages were randomly spread across the sequencing lanes. The study analyzed two additional independent replicas of 1 million unique cDNA reads from the same blood draw for two donors, one aged 18 to 30 and one aged 80 or older.

Spanning cysteine to phenylalanine, the CDR3 consists of 15 amino acids. Solely the CDR3 DNA is kept, with 45 bases framed from the first base. Trimming leaves V shorter by 5 bases and J shorter by 6 bases, with the junction holding 11 bases beyond the gene matches. CDR1 and CDR2 were assigned from the germline V gene (reference sequence) as DFQATT and SNEGSKA. The roughly 42 donors, aged about 6 to 100 years, were systemically healthy Caucasian individuals from Russia. Each donor gave 8 to 10 milliliters of peripheral blood, drawn into EDTA-treated Vacutainer tubes. Ficoll-Paque density-gradient centrifugation was used to isolate PBMCs, with at least 6 million obtained per sample. Total RNA was extracted from PBMCs with Trizol reagent, with at least 6 micrograms obtained per sample. Naive CD45RAhigh/CD27high T cell percentages were measured by flow cytometry on a PBMC aliquot from every donor. General conclusions and limits of the study: The long-lived group showed more naive CD4+ T cells, fewer expanded clones and increased TCR diversity than the aged group, suggesting age selection. Estimates of total diversity based on one million sequenced T cells were considered lower bounds and underestimates. As age increased, observed TCR beta diversity per million T cells dropped in a roughly linear way, and a significant reduction was already evident by age about 40. There was a strong correlation between observed TCR beta diversity and the percentage of naive T cells measured by flow cytometry. Donor CMV infection status was unknown, potentially confounding age-related changes in expanded clonotypes. Bulk unsorted PBMC profiling prevented conclusive comparison of naive and antigen-experienced compartments.

The chain is made from TRBV20-1 and TRBJ1-5, and 9 bases in between align with TRBD1. The receptor comes from a man aged 35-49 years in good health. The sequencing input was blood. Here the CDR3 is given as CSARPDRGKAQPQHF. The nucleotide sequence reads as follows: TGCAGTGCTCGACCCGACAGGGGGAAGGCTCAGCCCCAGCATTTT.